Below, 17 T cell receptor beta chains from the same sample are listed, as sequenced in a study of blood T cell repertoires in COVID-19. Produced via immunoSEQ multiplex PCR; TCRdb's table is partial and in-frame only. The repertoire has 200,000 to 250,000 clones, roughly 85% of them found once; the top ten carry roughly 10%. The sample comprised PBMCs or T cells enriched from blood (not recorded which). The receptor source for this set is a man aged 25-45 years who had recovered from COVID-19.

The V call is TRBV7-8, the J call TRBJ2-7; 7 nucleotides match TRBD2. V trimming: 6 bases; J trimming: 3 bases; junction bases outside the gene matches: 8. This CDR3 spans 14 amino acids. Germline CDR1 and CDR2: SGHVS and FQNEAQ. The CDR3 here is CASRAGTTRYEQYF. Written as DNA, the CDR3 is TGTGCCAGCAGGGCCGGGACTACTCGCTACGAGCAGTACTTC.

The J gene is TRBJ2-3, the V gene TRBV3-1 (or the pseudogene TRBV3-2); 16 bases fit TRBD2. J lost 6 bases, V lost 3 bases, and 3 bases had no gene match. The CDR3 spans 16 residues. Germline V gene data show CDR1 as LGHDT and CDR2 as YNNKEL (reference sequence). The CDR3 region is CASSHGTSGGADTQYF. DNA for the CDR3: TGTGCCAGCAGCCACGGGACTAGCGGGGGGGCTGATACGCAGTATTTT.

This rearrangement joins TRBV30 to TRBJ2-3; 7 bases are a match to TRBD2. With 2 bases clipped from V and 4 bases from J, the junction kept 21 bases outside the gene matches. Looked up from germline, CDR1 is GTSNPN and CDR2 is SVGIG (reference sequence). CDR3 length: 19 residues. The CDR3 nucleotides read TGTGCCTGGAGTAGGGGAGTTAGCGGGCGGGCACGGTTGGCAGATACGCAGTATTTT. This sequence encodes CAWSRGVSGRARLADTQYF.

The chain recombines TRBV9 with TRBJ1-1, with TRBD1 matching over 10 bases. The CDR3 runs 14 residues. Germline trimming cut 0 bases from V and 5 bases from J; bases unmatched to any gene: 1. Germline V gene data show CDR1 as SGDLS and CDR2 as YYNGEE. The CDR3 sequence: CASSVGDRGTEAFF. Written as DNA, the CDR3 is TGTGCCAGCAGCGTAGGGGACAGGGGTACTGAAGCTTTCTTT.

The gene calls are TRBV7-2 and TRBJ2-3; D gene ambiguous. V dropped 2 bases and J dropped 1 base, with 7 bases sitting between them. CDR1 and CDR2 from the germline V gene are SGHTA and FQGNSA. The CDR3 sequence is 14 residues long. The CDR3 here is CASSLIPGTDTQYF. For the CDR3, the DNA is TGTGCCAGCAGCTTAATTCCTGGCACAGATACGCAGTATTTT. The whole variable domain, remainder taken from reference TRBV7-2 and TRBJ2-3, is GAGVSQSPSNKVTEKGKDVELRCDPISGHTALYWYRQSLGQGLEFLIYFQGNSAPDKSGLPSDRFSAERTGGSVSTLTIQRTQQEDSAVYLCASSLIPGTDTQYFGPGTRLTVL.

CDR3 sequence: CASTQGTSLYEQYF. The CDR3 bases are TGTGCCAGCACCCAAGGGACTAGTCTCTACGAGCAGTACTTC. This chain joins TRBV11-2 and TRBJ2-7, with 8 positions matching TRBD2. CDR1 SGHAT and CDR2 FQNNGV come from the germline V gene. This CDR3 region has 14 residues. Trimming took 7 bases from V and 3 from J; bases not matched to a gene: 8.

The chain is built from TRBV12-3 or TRBV12-4 and TRBJ1-1, with D tentatively TRBD1 (5 bases). This CDR3 has 13 residues. V lost 4 bases to trimming and J lost 2 bases, with 8 bases between them. CDR3 amino acids: CASSSQGNTEAFF. In DNA, the CDR3 is TGTGCCAGCAGTTCTCAGGGAAACACTGAAGCTTTCTTT.

J is TRBJ2-1 and V is TRBV7-2, with D possibly being TRBD2 (6 bases). The CDR3 contains 13 residues. Germline CDR1 SGHTA, CDR2 FQGNSA. V shed 8 bases and J shed 1 base, with 9 bases lying between them. CDR3 protein: CASGDWSYNEQFF. The CDR3 DNA reads TGTGCCAGCGGGGACTGGTCCTACAATGAGCAGTTCTTC.

The chain links TRBV3-1 (or the pseudogene TRBV3-2) to TRBJ1-2, with D hard to call. V was shortened by 0 bases and J by 4 bases, with 3 bases between the two germline ends. This CDR3 contains 12 residues. In germline, CDR1 is LGHDT, CDR2 YNNKEL (reference sequence). DNA for the CDR3: TGTGCCAGCAGCCAAGAGAGCTATGGCTACACCTTC. Amino acid sequence: CASSQESYGYTF.

The chain recombines TRBV30 with TRBJ2-2; perhaps TRBD2 as D (5 bases). The V and J ends lost 1 base and 6 bases respectively, with 9 bases between them. CDR1 is GTSNPN, CDR2 SVGIG, per germline (reference sequence). This CDR3 is 13 amino acids long. CDR3 bases: TGTGCCTGGAGTGAACTAGTCTCCGGGGAGCTGTTTTTT. Translated: CAWSELVSGELFF.

This clone was seen only once. The V gene is TRBV11-2, the J gene TRBJ2-5, with TRBD1 identical over 7 bases. The CDR3 extends over 15 amino acids. The V gene end was trimmed by 3 bases and the J gene end by 2 bases; junction bases not matched to a gene: 6. Germline-derived CDR1 and CDR2 are SGHAT and FQNNGV. The CDR3, as DNA: TGTGCCAGCAGCTTGGCCACAGGGGTTCAAGAGACCCAGTACTTC. This codes for CASSLATGVQETQYF.

The rearrangement uses TRBV19 and TRBJ2-2, with 7 bases that match TRBD1. Germline assignment: CDR1 LNHDA and CDR2 SQIVND (reference sequence). The ends lost 9 bases at V and 6 bases at J; junction bases unmatched: 10. The CDR3 loop spans 14 amino acids. In DNA, the CDR3 is TGTGCCAGCGTTGACAGGGATGGGGCCGGGGAGCTGTTTTTT. Translating gives CASVDRDGAGELFF.

The chain recombines TRBV10-1 with TRBJ2-3; TRBD2 matches 8 bases. The CDR3 extends over 14 amino acids. J gave up 3 bases and V 6 bases, and 5 bases lay outside the gene matches. Germline assignment: CDR1 WNHNN and CDR2 SYGVQD (reference sequence). The CDR3 sequence: CASSYAGGTDTQYF. CDR3 DNA sequence: TGCGCCAGCAGCTACGCGGGGGGAACAGATACGCAGTATTTT.

In DNA form, the CDR3 reads TGTGCCAGCAGACCTCAGGGGGAAACGGGAAAACTGTTTTTT. Its protein is CASRPQGETGKLFF. The gene calls are TRBV6-5 and TRBJ1-4; TRBD1 matches at 7 bases. V shed 6 bases and J 10 bases; nucleotides not matched to a gene: 11. The CDR3 runs 14 residues. CDR1 is MNHEY and CDR2 is SVGAGI in the germline V gene.

This clone has only a few counts. The rearrangement links TRBV5-8 to TRBJ1-2, with a tentative D call TRBD1 (5 bases). Trimming shortened V by 0 bases and J by 7 bases, and 13 bases separated the two germline ends. The length of the CDR3 is 14 residues. Per germline, CDR1 SGHTS and CDR2 YDEGEE. The CDR3 DNA follows: TGTGCCAGCAGCTTGGGTTCAGTAAGGGGTGGCTACACCTTC. Protein sequence: CASSLGSVRGGYTF. The variable domain in full, completed from reference TRBV5-8 and TRBJ1-2, reads EAGVTQSPTHLIKTRGQQATLRCSPISGHTSVYWYQQALGLGLQFLLWYDEGEERNRGNFPPRFSGRQFPNYSSELNVNALELEDSALYLCASSLGSVRGGYTFGSGTRLTVV.

The rearrangement joins TRBV24-1 to TRBJ1-5, with 8 positions matching TRBD1. CDR1 and CDR2 (germline): KGHDR, SFDVKD. This CDR3 spans 15 amino acids. The trim removed 9 bases at V and 1 base at J, leaving 7 bases unmatched. This chain's CDR3 is CATFARQGSNQPQHF. The CDR3 nucleotides read TGTGCCACCTTCGCTCGACAGGGGAGCAATCAGCCCCAGCATTTT.

The J gene is TRBJ1-2, the V gene TRBV10-3; perhaps TRBD1 as D (5 bases). Germline V gene sequence: CDR1 ENHRY, CDR2 SYGVKD. V lost 0 bases to trimming and J lost 3 bases, with 11 bases between them. The CDR3 is 15 residues long. DNA of the CDR3: TGTGCCATCAGTGAGTCGAGTCAGGGCCACTATGGCTACACCTTC. Protein product: CAISESSQGHYGYTF.